This T cell receptor (beta chain) was recorded in a study of regulatory T cells in long-lasting Graves disease. Germline V gene data show CDR1 as KGHSH and CDR2 as LQKENI. This CDR3 region has 15 residues. Trimming pared 3 bases from V and 0 bases from J, leaving 10 bases between. Time point indicated: newly diagnosed GD, antithyroid drugs for less than 3 months. Researchers made the TCR library from RNA that was extracted from PBMCs. This clonotype was detected ten times or more. Investigators prepared the TCR beta libraries by applying iRepertoire HTBI primers and Arm-PCR of CDR3 regions. Each CDR3 protein gets one entry after TCRdb re-called the multiplex PCR reads with MiXCR. This table holds 350,000 to 500,000 distinct CDR3 sequences, about 14% found once. These data also featured in a second study, about T cells in Graves' hyperthyroidism and ophthalmopathy.

The gene calls are TRBV18 and TRBJ2-3, with D possibly TRBD2 on 5 matching bases. Sequencing used peripheral blood mononuclear cells (PBMCs), obtained at new diagnosis, from a patient treated with antithyroid drugs. The TCR originated in a woman aged 45 to 65 with Graves disease. CDR3 DNA: TGTGCCAGCTCACCCAATAGCGCCAGCACAGATACGCAGTATTTT. Translation: CASSPNSASTDTQYF.